This T cell receptor beta chain was identified during a study of cytomegalovirus exposure and HLA in healthy donors. The PCR used 60 Vbeta and 13 Jbeta primers. TCRdb's table, derived via immunoSEQ multiplex PCR, lists solely in-frame clones and lacks some. This table has some 95,000 clones, just under 80% appearing once. This clone was seen a few times. Its matching antigen is unknown. Study outcomes and limitations: Later analysis identified a missense DCLRE1C variant that was linked to TCR beta V- and J-gene trimming.

Germline lookup yields CDR1 MNHEY and CDR2 SVGAGI. V was trimmed by 7 bases and J by 0 bases, leaving 13 bases between them. This CDR3 spans 14 amino acids. The chain is built from TRBV6-5 and TRBJ2-7, with D possibly being TRBD1 (6 bases). This receptor was obtained from a woman aged 40-49 years in good health and CMV-seropositive. Source material: PBMCs. Here the CDR3 DNA reads TGTGCCAGCATTAACCGGGACATCTCCTACGAGCAGTACTTC. Residues: CASINRDISYEQYF.